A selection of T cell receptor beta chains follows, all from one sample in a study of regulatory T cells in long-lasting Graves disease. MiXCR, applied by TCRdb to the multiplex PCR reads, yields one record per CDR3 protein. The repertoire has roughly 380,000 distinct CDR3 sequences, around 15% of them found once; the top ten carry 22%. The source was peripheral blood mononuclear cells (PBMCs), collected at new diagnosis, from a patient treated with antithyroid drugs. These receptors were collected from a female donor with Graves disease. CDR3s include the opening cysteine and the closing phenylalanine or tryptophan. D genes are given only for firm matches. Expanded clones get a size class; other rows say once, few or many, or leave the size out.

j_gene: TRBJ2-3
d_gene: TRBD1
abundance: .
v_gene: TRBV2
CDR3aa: CASRKRDRGSDTQYF
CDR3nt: TGTGCCAGCCGCAAGAGGGACAGGGGGTCGGATACGCAGTATTTT

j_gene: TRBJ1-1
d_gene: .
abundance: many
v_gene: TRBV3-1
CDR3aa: CASSQEGLGTEAFF
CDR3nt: TGTGCCAGCAGCCAAGAAGGATTGGGTACTGAAGCTTTCTTT

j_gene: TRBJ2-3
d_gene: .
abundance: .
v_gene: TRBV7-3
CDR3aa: CASSPSPGFSTDTQYF
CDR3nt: TGTGCCAGCAGCCCCTCACCAGGGTTCAGCACAGATACGCAGTATTTT

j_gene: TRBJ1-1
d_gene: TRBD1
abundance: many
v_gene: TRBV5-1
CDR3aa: CASSYSGTGATEAFF
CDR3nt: TGCGCCAGCAGCTATTCCGGGACAGGGGCCACTGAAGCTTTCTTT

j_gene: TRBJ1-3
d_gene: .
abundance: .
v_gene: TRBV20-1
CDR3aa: CSARENSGNTIYF
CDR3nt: TGCAGTGCTAGAGAGAACTCTGGAAACACCATATATTTT

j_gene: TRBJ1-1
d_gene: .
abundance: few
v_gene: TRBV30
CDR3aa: CAWTMDFRVNTEAFF
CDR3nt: TGTGCCTGGACCATGGATTTTAGGGTGAACACTGAAGCTTTCTTT

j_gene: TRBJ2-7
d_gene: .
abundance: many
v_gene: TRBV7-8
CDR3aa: CASSSATGAGYEQYF
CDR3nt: TGTGCCAGCAGCTCCGCCACGGGAGCGGGCTACGAGCAGTACTTC

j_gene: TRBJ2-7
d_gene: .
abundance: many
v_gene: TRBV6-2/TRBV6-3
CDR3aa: CASSYRQRVEQYF
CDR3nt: TGTGCCAGCAGCTACAGGCAGAGGGTCGAGCAGTACTTC

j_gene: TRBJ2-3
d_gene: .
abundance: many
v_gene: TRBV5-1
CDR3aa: CASSSSPFTDTQYF
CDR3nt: TGCGCCAGCAGCAGCTCCCCCTTCACAGATACGCAGTATTTT

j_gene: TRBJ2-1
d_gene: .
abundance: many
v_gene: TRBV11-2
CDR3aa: CASSLGRGRIRNEQFF
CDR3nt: TGTGCCAGCAGCTTAGGACGGGGCCGTATTCGAAATGAGCAGTTCTTC

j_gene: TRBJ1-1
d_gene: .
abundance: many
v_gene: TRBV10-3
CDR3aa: CAISKSGNRNTEAFF
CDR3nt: TGTGCCATCAGTAAATCAGGGAACAGGAACACTGAAGCTTTCTTT

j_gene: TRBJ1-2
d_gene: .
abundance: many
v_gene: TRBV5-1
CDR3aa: CASSPVGQNHGYTF
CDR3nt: TGCGCCAGCAGCCCCGTCGGACAGAATCATGGCTACACCTTC

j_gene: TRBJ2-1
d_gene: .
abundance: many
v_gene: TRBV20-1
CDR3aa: CSARAGSSYNEQFF
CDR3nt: TGCAGTGCTAGAGCAGGGAGCTCCTACAATGAGCAGTTCTTC

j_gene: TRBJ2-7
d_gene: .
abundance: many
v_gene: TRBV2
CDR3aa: CASTYTPKAYEQYF
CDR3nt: TGTGCCAGTACTTATACACCTAAGGCCTACGAGCAGTACTTC

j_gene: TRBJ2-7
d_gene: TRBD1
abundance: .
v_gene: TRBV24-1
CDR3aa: CATSDSPSGTGSYEQYF
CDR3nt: TGTGCCACCAGTGATTCCCCCTCCGGGACAGGGTCCTACGAGCAGTACTTC

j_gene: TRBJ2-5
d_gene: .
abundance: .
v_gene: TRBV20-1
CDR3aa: CSARGRQETQYF
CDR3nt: TGCAGTGCCAGGGGAAGGCAAGAGACCCAGTACTTC

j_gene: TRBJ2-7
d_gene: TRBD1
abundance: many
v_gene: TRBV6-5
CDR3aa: CASSYSRQGAIEQYF
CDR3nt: TGTGCCAGCAGTTACTCGAGGCAGGGGGCGATCGAGCAGTACTTC

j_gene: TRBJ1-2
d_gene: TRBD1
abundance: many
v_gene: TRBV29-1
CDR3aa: CSVSTGALYGYTF
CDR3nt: TGCAGCGTTTCGACAGGGGCCCTCTATGGCTACACCTTC

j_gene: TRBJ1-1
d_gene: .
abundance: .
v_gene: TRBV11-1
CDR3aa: CASSSQGRITEAFF
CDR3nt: TGTGCCAGCAGCAGCCAGGGGCGGATCACTGAAGCTTTCTTT

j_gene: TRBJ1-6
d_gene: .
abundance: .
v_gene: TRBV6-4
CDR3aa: CASSDYRGSPLHF
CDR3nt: TGTGCCAGCAGTGACTACCGGGGCTCACCCCTCCACTTT

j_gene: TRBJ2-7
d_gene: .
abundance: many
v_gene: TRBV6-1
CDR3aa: CASSPTGHARQGFSYEQYF
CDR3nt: TGTGCCAGCAGCCCCACGGGGCACGCCAGACAAGGATTCTCCTACGAGCAGTACTTC

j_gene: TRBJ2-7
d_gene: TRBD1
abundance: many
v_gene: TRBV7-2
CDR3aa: CASSGQGKSYEQYF
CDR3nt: TGTGCCAGCAGCGGACAGGGGAAGTCGTACGAGCAGTACTTC

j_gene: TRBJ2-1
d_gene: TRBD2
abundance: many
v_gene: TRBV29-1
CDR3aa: CSVEDLGLAGGLNEQFF
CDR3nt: TGCAGCGTTGAAGATCTGGGGCTAGCGGGAGGGCTGAATGAGCAGTTCTTC

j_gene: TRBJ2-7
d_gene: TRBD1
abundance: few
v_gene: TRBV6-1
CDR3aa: CASIPGQSSYEQYF
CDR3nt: TGTGCCAGCATTCCGGGACAGAGTTCCTACGAGCAGTACTTC

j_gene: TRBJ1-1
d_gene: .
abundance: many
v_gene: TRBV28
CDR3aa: CASSSGTDTGGTEAFF
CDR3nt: TGTGCCAGCAGTTCTGGGACCGACACCGGAGGTACTGAAGCTTTCTTT

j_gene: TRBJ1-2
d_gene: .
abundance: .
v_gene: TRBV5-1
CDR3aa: CASSFRPEAPSTF
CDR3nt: TGCGCCAGCAGCTTCAGGCCGGAGGCACCTTCGACCTTC

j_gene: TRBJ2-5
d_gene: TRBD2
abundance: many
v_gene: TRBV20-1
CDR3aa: CSARDQASGGWETQYF
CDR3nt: TGCAGTGCTAGAGATCAGGCTAGCGGGGGGTGGGAGACCCAGTACTTC